The 29 T cell receptor beta chains presented below share a single source sample, sequenced in a study of blood T cell repertoires in COVID-19 (dated by TCRdb to the early 2020s). The library was obtained by the immunoSEQ multiplex PCR assay. Here the immuneACCESS table is served through TCRdb, limited to in-frame sequences with V and J called. Missing clones are a known gap in these copies; in checked studies unresolved V genes cover under half, and the rest lacks a known reason. The sample includes hundreds of thousands of clones, with approximately 86% observed a single time. The top ten clonotypes cover around 13% of the sample. Material for sequencing was peripheral blood. All receptors come from a woman in her seventies with COVID-19, enrolled during active disease.

This rearrangement joins TRBV3-1 (or the pseudogene TRBV3-2) to TRBJ1-2; tentative D call: TRBD1 (5 bases). The CDR3 has 17 amino acids. Germline CDR1 LGHDT, CDR2 YNNKEL (reference sequence). V lost 0 bases to trimming and J lost 1 base, with 15 bases between them. The CDR3 loop reads CASSQDSRVIHNYGYTF. In DNA, the CDR3 is TGTGCCAGCAGCCAAGATTCCAGGGTAATTCATAACTATGGCTACACCTTC.

This chain joins TRBV6-2 or TRBV6-3 and TRBJ1-2, with D maybe TRBD1 (6 bases). The CDR3 is made up of 15 amino acids. CDR1 and CDR2 from the germline V gene are MNHEY and SVGEGT. V was shortened by 6 bases and J by 2 bases, with 16 bases between the two germline ends. CDR3 sequence reads: CASSNSAGANYGYTF. The CDR3, as DNA: TGTGCCAGCAGCAACTCCGCAGGGGCCAACTATGGCTACACCTTC.

The gene calls are TRBV11-2 and TRBJ2-1; a weak D match, TRBD2 (5 bases). The V and J ends lost 7 bases and 2 bases respectively, with 12 bases between them. This CDR3 has 14 amino acids. CDR1 SGHAT and CDR2 FQNNGV come from the germline V gene. In DNA form, the CDR3 reads TGTGCCAGCACTACGGACGGGACCTACAATGAGCAGTTCTTC. It codes for CASTTDGTYNEQFF. The full variable domain, with the rest looked up from reference TRBV11-2 and TRBJ2-1, is EAGVAQSPRYKIIEKRQSVAFWCNPISGHATLYWYQQILGQGPKLLIQFQNNGVVDDSQLPKDRFSAERLKGVDSTLKIQPAKLEDSAVYLCASTTDGTYNEQFFGPGTRLTVL.

On this clone: Relative to the germline gene, one junction end is altered; a read error may explain this. The CDR3 region has the DNA TGTGCCAGCAGTTCGGGGGACCTCCCAAGCTTC. Translated, it gives CASSSGDLPSF. The chain combines TRBV12-3 or TRBV12-4 with TRBJ2-7, with D perhaps TRBD2 (6 bases). CDR3 length: 11 residues.

The genes are TRBV19 and TRBJ2-5, with D possibly matching TRBD1 (6 bases). The V end lost 9 bases, the J end lost 0 bases, and 17 bases lay between the germline ends. CDR1 and CDR2 (germline): LNHDA, SQIVND (reference sequence). The CDR3 consists of 15 residues. CDR3 region: CASAFLGTNQETQYF. The CDR3 nucleotides are TGTGCCAGCGCCTTTTTAGGGACAAACCAAGAGACCCAGTACTTC.

This CDR3 reads CASEVGGNEKLFF. In DNA, the CDR3 is TGTGCCAGCGAGGTTGGGGGGAATGAAAAACTGTTTTTT. This chain uses TRBV6-5 with TRBJ1-4; TRBD1 might be the D (5 bases). The CDR3 has 13 amino acids. CDR1 and CDR2 (germline): MNHEY, SVGAGI. With 8 bases removed from V and 5 bases from J, the gap between germline ends came to 12 bases.

This chain links TRBV28 with TRBJ1-2, with TRBD1 matching 8 bases. Losses at the gene ends were 6 bases for V and 4 bases for J; bases not matched to a gene: 7. Germline CDR1 MDHEN, CDR2 SYDVKM. The CDR3 contains 14 residues. As DNA, the CDR3 is TGTGCCAGCAGCCGGACAGGGCCATCCTATGGCTACACCTTC. Its protein is CASSRTGPSYGYTF.

The chain couples TRBV15 to TRBJ1-5; a weak D match, TRBD1 (5 bases). The CDR3 spans 15 residues. The V gene lost 8 bases and the J gene lost 3 bases, with 17 bases spanning the gap. Germline values: CDR1 LNHNV, CDR2 YYDKDF (reference sequence). This CDR3 reads CATHESGDPNQPQHF. The CDR3 DNA reads as TGTGCCACCCACGAGTCGGGGGACCCCAATCAGCCCCAGCATTTT.

The chain carries TRBV4-2 and TRBJ2-7, with TRBD1 matching over 8 bases. The CDR3 totals 14 residues. Germline V gene sequence: CDR1 LGHNA, CDR2 YNFKEQ. Unmatched junction bases numbered 3, after V lost 1 base and J lost 4 bases. CDR3 amino acids: CASSQGDRGYEQYF. The CDR3 DNA is TGTGCCAGCAGCCAAGGAGACAGGGGTTACGAGCAGTACTTC.

The V call is TRBV7-2, the J call TRBJ2-7, with D perhaps matching TRBD2 (7 bases). Between the trimmed V and J ends, which lost 5 bases and 4 bases, there was a span of 18 bases. This CDR3 has 15 amino acids. Germline V CDR1 and CDR2: SGHTA, FQGNSA. The CDR3 is CASSPRGGTLYEQYF. In DNA, the CDR3 is TGTGCCAGCAGCCCTAGGGGGGGGACTTTATACGAGCAGTACTTC.

This clone came up a few times. V usage is TRBV4-2 and J usage is TRBJ2-2; D might be TRBD1 (6 bases). Per germline, CDR1 LGHNA and CDR2 YNFKEQ. The CDR3 contains 15 residues. V was pared by 5 bases and J by 7 bases, with 17 bases between. The CDR3 region has the DNA TGTGCCAGCAGCGAACGGGACATGGGAGACGGGGAGCTGTTTTTT. This encodes CASSERDMGDGELFF.

The chain joins TRBV3-1 (or the pseudogene TRBV3-2) to TRBJ1-2, with D possibly matching TRBD1 (5 bases). Trimming took off 1 base at V and 8 bases at J, with 11 bases between the two ends. The CDR3 is made up of 13 amino acids. From germline, CDR1 is LGHDT and CDR2 YNNKEL (reference sequence). CDR3 amino acids: CASSQARGGGYTF. In DNA, the CDR3 is TGTGCCAGCAGCCAAGCACGCGGGGGGGGCTACACCTTC.

The V and J genes are TRBV7-9 and TRBJ1-2; D remains unclear. The CDR3 length is 12 residues. Trimming took off 0 bases at V and 5 bases at J, with 4 bases between the two ends. Per the germline V gene, CDR1 is SEHNR and CDR2 is FQNEAQ (reference sequence). CDR3: CASSLATYGYTF. The CDR3 bases are TGTGCCAGCAGCTTAGCTACATATGGCTACACCTTC.

V and J are TRBV19 and TRBJ1-4; D may be TRBD1 (6 bases). Germline CDR1 is LNHDA and CDR2 is SQIVND (reference sequence). The CDR3 is made up of 12 amino acids. V lost 7 bases, J lost 10 bases, and 13 bases lay in between. The DNA of the CDR3 is TGTGCCAGTACCGGGGGGGGCGGAAAACTGTTTTTT. Its protein is CASTGGGGKLFF. Based on the CDR3 plus reference TRBV19 and TRBJ1-4, the full variable domain is DGGITQSPKYLFRKEGQNVTLSCEQNLNHDAMYWYRQDPGQGLRLIYYSQIVNDFQKGDIAEGYSVSREKKESFPLTVTSAQKNPTAFYLCASTGGGGKLFFGSGTQLSVL.

The V gene is TRBV6-6, the J gene TRBJ1-1; D perhaps matches TRBD1 (6 bases). This CDR3 contains 14 residues. Trimming took off 9 bases at V and 5 bases at J, with 19 bases between the two ends. CDR1 and CDR2 from the germline V gene are MNHNY and SVGAGI (reference sequence). The DNA for the CDR3 is TGTGCCAGTACAACAAACAGGGATAGAACTGAAGCTTTCTTT. It encodes CASTTNRDRTEAFF.

The gene calls are TRBV24-1 and TRBJ2-7, with 8 positions matching TRBD1. The CDR3 sequence is 14 residues long. The germline CDR1 and CDR2 sequences are KGHDR and SFDVKD. V dropped 7 bases and J dropped 5; count of bases not matched to a gene: 9. CDR3 loop: CATSQTGVIHEQYF. The CDR3, as DNA: TGTGCCACCAGCCAGACAGGGGTAATCCACGAGCAGTACTTC.

The rearrangement links TRBV5-1 to TRBJ2-5; 13 bases map to TRBD2. CDR1 is SGHRS and CDR2 is YFSETQ in the germline V gene. This CDR3 spans 17 amino acids. The V segment lost 2 bases and the J segment 4 bases; nucleotides outside the gene matches: 8. CDR3 DNA sequence: TGCGCCAGCAGCTTTCTTCCCACTAGCGGGGGGGGAGAGACCCAGTACTTC. This gives the protein CASSFLPTSGGGETQYF.

The chain links TRBV2 to TRBJ1-3, with TRBD1 as a possible D gene (5 bases). With 2 bases removed from V and 4 bases from J, the gap between germline ends came to 9 bases. Germline V gene data show CDR1 as SNHLY and CDR2 as FYNNEI. This CDR3 is built from 14 residues. DNA for the CDR3: TGTGCCAGCAGTGAAACGGGGGTCGGAAACACCATATATTTT. Amino acids: CASSETGVGNTIYF.

There are a few counts of this clone. The chain carries TRBV11-2 and TRBJ1-4; the match to TRBD1 covers 7 bases. V lost 5 bases to trimming and J lost 10 bases; unmatched junction nucleotides: 13. CDR3 length: 15 amino acids. The germline V gene has CDR1 SGHAT and CDR2 FQNNGV. The CDR3 is CASSGLTGLAGKLFF. Written as DNA, the CDR3 is TGTGCCAGCAGCGGCCTGACAGGGCTCGCGGGAAAACTGTTTTTT.

The chain recombines TRBV5-5 with TRBJ2-3; 7 bases map to TRBD1. Trimming took 1 base from V and 3 from J; bases not matched to a gene: 2. The length of the CDR3 is 14 residues. The germline V gene encodes CDR1 SGHKS and CDR2 YYEKEE (reference sequence). The CDR3 bases are TGTGCCAGCAGCTTGTTACAGGGGACAGATACGCAGTATTTT. Translated: CASSLLQGTDTQYF. Full variable domain (missing parts from reference TRBV5-5 and TRBJ2-3): DAGVTQSPTHLIKTRGQQVTLRCSPISGHKSVSWYQQVLGQGPQFIFQYYEKEERGRGNFPDRFSARQFPNYSSELNVNALLLGDSALYLCASSLLQGTDTQYFGPGTRLTVL.

The chain links TRBV29-1 to TRBJ2-1, with 9 bases lining up with TRBD2. The trim removed 0 bases at V and 10 bases at J, leaving 13 bases unmatched. Germline loops: CDR1 SQVTM, CDR2 ANQGSEA. The CDR3 contains 16 residues. The CDR3: CSVEDQGGGALDEQFF. CDR3 bases: TGCAGCGTTGAAGATCAAGGCGGGGGGGCCTTGGACGAGCAGTTCTTC.

V gene TRBV2 combines with J gene TRBJ2-1; maybe TRBD2 (5 bases). V was cut by 6 bases and J by 2 bases, with 14 bases left in between. This CDR3 contains 15 residues. The germline CDR1 and CDR2 sequences are SNHLY and FYNNEI. The CDR3 bases are TGTGCCAGCAGAGAGACTATCGGCGCCTACAATGAGCAGTTCTTC. It yields the protein CASRETIGAYNEQFF.

This chain links TRBV5-6 with TRBJ2-3; TRBD2 matches 11 bases. Germline V CDR1 and CDR2: SGHDT, YYEEEE. V trimming: 4 bases; J trimming: 5 bases; junction bases outside the gene matches: 9. The CDR3 is made up of 16 amino acids. CDR3 coding DNA: TGTGCCAGCAGCCCACTAGCGGGGGCACGGGGAGATACGCAGTATTTT. This codes for CASSPLAGARGDTQYF.

CDR3 coding DNA: TGTGCCAGCTCGCCGGGGGGCGCGAGTGGCGAGCAGTACTTC. Translation gives CASSPGGASGEQYF. This chain uses TRBV28 with TRBJ2-7, with D tentatively TRBD2 (7 bases). The CDR3 loop spans 14 amino acids. The V end lost 8 bases, the J end lost 6 bases, and 20 bases lay between the germline ends. Germline V CDR1 and CDR2: MDHEN, SYDVKM.

The J gene is TRBJ2-1, the V gene TRBV11-2, with D unclear. CDR3 length equals 11 residues. Between the trimmed V and J ends, which lost 2 bases and 7 bases, there was a span of 3 bases. Germline V gene sequence: CDR1 SGHAT, CDR2 FQNNGV. CDR3 amino acids: CASSLTNEQFF. For the CDR3, the DNA is TGTGCCAGCAGCTTAACAAATGAGCAGTTCTTC.

The V and J genes are TRBV19 and TRBJ2-5; tentative D call: TRBD1 (6 bases). Germline V CDR1 and CDR2: LNHDA, SQIVND (reference sequence). Trimming pared 5 bases from V and 9 bases from J, leaving 16 bases between. This CDR3 region has 13 residues. Here the CDR3 DNA reads TGTGCCAGTAGTTCTAGGGACAAGCAGCCCCAGTACTTC. As protein: CASSSRDKQPQYF.

The V and J genes are TRBV23-1 and TRBJ2-5, with no clear D. TRBV23-1 is flagged as an ORF with uncertain function. The CDR3 extends over 13 amino acids. Trimming took off 4 bases at V and 1 base at J, with 7 bases between the two ends. CDR3 bases: TGCGCCAGCAGTCTGAGGCGCCAAGAGACCCAGTACTTC. Translation: CASSLRRQETQYF.

J is TRBJ1-6 and V is TRBV6-1; D not certain. Germline assignment: CDR1 MNHNS and CDR2 SASEGT. Trimming shortened V by 2 bases and J by 8 bases, and 13 bases separated the two germline ends. This CDR3 contains 15 residues. DNA for the CDR3: TGTGCCAGCAGTGAATATGGCCAGAGGGATTCACCCCTCCACTTT. It codes for CASSEYGQRDSPLHF.

The genes are TRBV27 and TRBJ2-1; 10 nucleotides line up with TRBD1. This CDR3 has 17 residues. CDR1 MNHEY and CDR2 SMNVEV come from the germline V gene (reference sequence). V shed 6 bases and J 3 bases; nucleotides not matched to a gene: 11. The CDR3 sequence is CASSPRGTGAFYNEQFF. The CDR3 DNA sequence: TGTGCCAGCAGCCCCCGTGGGACAGGGGCTTTCTACAATGAGCAGTTCTTC.